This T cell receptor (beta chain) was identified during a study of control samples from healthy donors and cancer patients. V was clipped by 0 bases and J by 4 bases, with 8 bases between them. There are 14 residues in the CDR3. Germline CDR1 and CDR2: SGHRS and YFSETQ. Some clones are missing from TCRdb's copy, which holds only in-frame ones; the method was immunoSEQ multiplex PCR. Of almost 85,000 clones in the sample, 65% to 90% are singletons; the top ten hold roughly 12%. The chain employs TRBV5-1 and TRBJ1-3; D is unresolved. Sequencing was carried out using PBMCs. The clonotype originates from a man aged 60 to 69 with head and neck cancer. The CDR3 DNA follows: TGCGCCAGCAGCTTGGTAGGGATCGGAAACACCATATATTTT. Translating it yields CASSLVGIGNTIYF.